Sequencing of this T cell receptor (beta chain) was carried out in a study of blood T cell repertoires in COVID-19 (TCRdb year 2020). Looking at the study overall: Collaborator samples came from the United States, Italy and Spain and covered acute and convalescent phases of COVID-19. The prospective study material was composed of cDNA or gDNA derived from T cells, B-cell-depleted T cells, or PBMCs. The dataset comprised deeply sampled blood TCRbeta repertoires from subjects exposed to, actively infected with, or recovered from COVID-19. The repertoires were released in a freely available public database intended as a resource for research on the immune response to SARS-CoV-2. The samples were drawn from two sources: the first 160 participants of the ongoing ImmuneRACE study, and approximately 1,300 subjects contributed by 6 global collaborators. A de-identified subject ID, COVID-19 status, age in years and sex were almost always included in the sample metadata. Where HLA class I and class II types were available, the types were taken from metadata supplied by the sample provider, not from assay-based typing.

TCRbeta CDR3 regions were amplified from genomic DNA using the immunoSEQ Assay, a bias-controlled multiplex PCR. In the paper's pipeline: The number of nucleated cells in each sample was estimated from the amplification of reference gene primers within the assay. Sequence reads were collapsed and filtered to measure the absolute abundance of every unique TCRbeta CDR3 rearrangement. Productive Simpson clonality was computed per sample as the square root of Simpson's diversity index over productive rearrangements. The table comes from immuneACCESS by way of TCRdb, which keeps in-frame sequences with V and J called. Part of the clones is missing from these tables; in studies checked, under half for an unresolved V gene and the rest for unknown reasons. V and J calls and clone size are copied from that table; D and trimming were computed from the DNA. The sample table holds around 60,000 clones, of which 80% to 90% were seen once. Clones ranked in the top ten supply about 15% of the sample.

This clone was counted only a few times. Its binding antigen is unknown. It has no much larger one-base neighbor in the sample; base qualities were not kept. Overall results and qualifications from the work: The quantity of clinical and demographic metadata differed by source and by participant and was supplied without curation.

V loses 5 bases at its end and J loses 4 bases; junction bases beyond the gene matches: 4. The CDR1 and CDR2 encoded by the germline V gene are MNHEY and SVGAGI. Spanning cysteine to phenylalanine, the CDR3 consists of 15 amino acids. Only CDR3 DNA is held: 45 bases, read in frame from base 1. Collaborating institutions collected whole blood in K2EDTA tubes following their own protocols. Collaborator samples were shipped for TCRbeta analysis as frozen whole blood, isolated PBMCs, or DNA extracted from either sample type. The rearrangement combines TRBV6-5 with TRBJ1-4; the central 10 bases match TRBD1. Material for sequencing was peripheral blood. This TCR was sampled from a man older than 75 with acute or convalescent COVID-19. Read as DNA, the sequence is TGTGCCAGCAGTACGACAGGGGGCTATAATGAAAAACTGTTTTTT. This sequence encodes CASSTTGGYNEKLFF.